The rows below give T cell receptor beta chains drawn from one sample of a study of read filtering for tumor transcriptome and immune sequencing. From the reads, TCRdb called clonotypes with MiXCR, one entry per CDR3 protein. The sample lists 46,000 or so distinct CDR3 sequences, roughly 18% occurring once. Sequenced: a population of CD138-negative cells sorted from bone marrow. Receptor source: a donor aged 40 or older with multiple myeloma. Each CDR3 is given with its conserved first and last residue. Each record gives: V gene, D gene, J gene, clone size, CDR3 DNA, CDR3 protein. A D gene is named only where the DNA matches it firmly. Rows may omit the clone size; those that give it use once, few, many or a size class.

>TRBV6-5|TRBD2|TRBJ2-3|many
TGTGCCAGCAGACGGACTAGCGGTACAGATACGCAGTATTTT
CASRRTSGTDTQYF
>TRBV6-2/TRBV6-3|NA|TRBJ2-1|many
TGTGCCAGCCGGCGGAGGTTGGGGAGAAATGAGCAGTTCTTC
CASRRRLGRNEQFF
>TRBV7-6|NA|TRBJ1-1|many
TGTGCCAGCAGCGCGACCCGGACAACACATGAAGCTTTCTTT
CASSATRTTHEAFF
>TRBV29-1|TRBD2|TRBJ2-3|few
TGCAGCGCTGGTGACAGCGGGAGTCCTACAGATACGCAGTATTTT
CSAGDSGSPTDTQYF
>TRBV19|TRBD1|TRBJ2-2|few
TGTGCCAGTAGGTGGGGGGGACAGGGGTACACCGGGGAGCTGTTTTTT
CASRWGGQGYTGELFF
>TRBV30|TRBD2|TRBJ2-1|NA
TGTGCCTCGTGGAGAGGGGAGGGCCTCAACAATGAGCAGCTCTTC
CASWRGEGLNNEQLF
>TRBV20-1|TRBD1|TRBJ2-5|many
TGCAGTGCTAGGTTCCAGGCAGGGGGAAAGACCCAGTACTTC
CSARFQAGGKTQYF
>TRBV6-6|NA|TRBJ2-5|few
TGTGCCAGCAGTTACGAGGAAGAGACCCAGTACTTC
CASSYEEETQYF
>TRBV11-2|TRBD2|TRBJ2-7|many
TGTGCCAGCAGCCGGACCCTGCGCGGGAGCCCCCCCTACGAGCAGTACTTC
CASSRTLRGSPPYEQYF
>TRBV28|TRBD2|TRBJ2-7|NA
TGTGCCAGTCGTAGCGGGAGAGCCTACGAGCAGTACTTC
CASRSGRAYEQYF
>TRBV3-1|NA|TRBJ1-3|many
TGTGCCAGCAGCCAAGACCGGGGGAACACCATATATTTT
CASSQDRGNTIYF
>TRBV7-2|NA|TRBJ1-5|NA
TGTGCCAGCGGGCCTAGCACCCTGGGGCAGAAACAGCCCCAGCATTTT
CASGPSTLGQKQPQHF
>TRBV5-1|TRBD2|TRBJ2-7|NA
TGCGCCAGCAGCTTGGGACTAGCGGGAGGGCCGGCCTCCTACGAGCAGTACTTC
CASSLGLAGGPASYEQYF
>TRBV29-1|NA|TRBJ2-5|many
TGCAGCGGTCGGGGACCAATGTTCGGGACCCAGTACTTC
CSGRGPMFGTQYF
>TRBV19|NA|TRBJ2-2|NA
TGTGCCAGTACCTCCTTTGGAGCCACGAACACCGGGGAGCTGTTTTTT
CASTSFGATNTGELFF
>TRBV7-2|NA|TRBJ2-5|many
TGTGCCAGCAGCTTTTGGGAAGAGACCCAGTACTTC
CASSFWEETQYF
>TRBV18|NA|TRBJ1-1|many
TGTGCCAGCTCACCCTTTGGGACCCAGGGAACTGAAGCTTTCTTT
CASSPFGTQGTEAFF
>TRBV20-1|TRBD2|TRBJ2-3|NA
TGCAGCCCCTGGGGTAGCGGGACCCAGGGTACGCAGTATTTT
CSPWGSGTQGTQYF
>TRBV19|NA|TRBJ2-3|many
TGTGCCAGTAGTCCGAAAGCACAGACTAGCACAGATACGCAGTATTTT
CASSPKAQTSTDTQYF
>TRBV20-1|TRBD2|TRBJ2-1|NA
TGCAGTGCGACCCCGACTAGCGGGGACTACAATGAGCAGTTCTTC
CSATPTSGDYNEQFF
>TRBV29-1|NA|TRBJ2-2|NA
TGCAGCGCGGGATCTGGGGCCAGGGAGCTGTTTTTT
CSAGSGARELFF
>TRBV6-2/TRBV6-3|TRBD2|TRBJ2-7|once
TGTGCCAGCAGTTCCGCTCCTAGCGGGAGGTACGGGGAGCGGTACTTC
CASSSAPSGRYGERYF
>TRBV30|NA|TRBJ1-1|NA
TGTGCCTGGAACAAAGGGTCGAACACTGAAGCTTTCTTT
CAWNKGSNTEAFF
>TRBV9|NA|TRBJ2-2|once
TGTGCCAGCACCCAGGGGACCCACCCCGGGGAGCTGTTTTTT
CASTQGTHPGELFF
>TRBV2|NA|TRBJ2-1|many
TGTGCCAGCAGGTCGGGAGTCGGGTTCTACAATGAGCAGTTCTTC
CASRSGVGFYNEQFF
>TRBV2|TRBD1|TRBJ2-5|many
TGTGCCAGCACCTACGCCGGGACAGGACAAGAGACCCAGTACTTC
CASTYAGTGQETQYF
>TRBV6-5|NA|TRBJ2-1|medium-sized
TGTGCCAGCATGAGCTACAATGAGCAGTTCTTC
CASMSYNEQFF
>TRBV2|NA|TRBJ2-1|many
TGTGCCAGCAGTGAAAGTCCCAGGGGGGATGAGCAGTTCTTC
CASSESPRGDEQFF
>TRBV18|NA|TRBJ1-1|NA
TGTGCCAGCTCACCATACGGGGGCAACACTGAAGCTTTCTTT
CASSPYGGNTEAFF
>TRBV20-1|NA|TRBJ1-5|NA
TGCAGTGCTACACAGGGAAGGAATCAGCCCCAGCATTTT
CSATQGRNQPQHF
>TRBV7-2|NA|TRBJ2-7|many
TGTGCCAGCAGCGGGGACTGGGTGCGGGAGCAGTACTTC
CASSGDWVREQYF
>TRBV12-3/TRBV12-4|NA|TRBJ2-1|NA
TGTGCCAGCAGTTCCAGGACCAAGCATCCGGGTGAGCAGTTCTTC
CASSSRTKHPGEQFF
>TRBV19|NA|TRBJ1-5|many
TGTGCCAGTAGTATAGCCCTCGGTCAGCCCCAGCATTTT
CASSIALGQPQHF
>TRBV9|NA|TRBJ2-2|many
TGTGCCAGCAGCCCCCTGGACGGGGGGGAGCTGTTTTTT
CASSPLDGGELFF
>TRBV19|NA|TRBJ1-5|many
TGTGCCAGTAGTACCCGGGACACCCGACTCTATAGCAATCAGCCCCAGCATTTT
CASSTRDTRLYSNQPQHF
>TRBV5-1|NA|TRBJ2-3|many
TGCGCCAGCAGCTTAAGGATGGGGGATACGCAGTATTTT
CASSLRMGDTQYF
>TRBV7-9|NA|TRBJ1-3|many
TGTGCCAGCAGCTTAAAACGGGGCTCTGGAAACACCATATATTTT
CASSLKRGSGNTIYF
>TRBV24-1|NA|TRBJ2-5|many
TGTGCCACCAGTGATCCGGGCCGAAACCAAGAGACCCAGTACTTC
CATSDPGRNQETQYF
>TRBV3-1|TRBD2|TRBJ2-3|many
TGTGCCAGCAGCCAAGAACTAGCGGGAGGCATCAGCACAGATACGCAGTATTTT
CASSQELAGGISTDTQYF
>TRBV3-1|NA|TRBJ2-2|many
TGTGCCAGCAGCCAAGTTAAGGGGACCGGGGAGCTGTTTTTT
CASSQVKGTGELFF
>TRBV25-1|NA|TRBJ1-4|many
TGTGCCAGCAGGCAGGCAACTAATGAAAAACTGTTTTTT
CASRQATNEKLFF
>TRBV29-1|TRBD1|TRBJ2-1|many
TGCAGCGTTGACATAGGGGGCGATGAGCAGTTCTTC
CSVDIGGDEQFF
>TRBV7-2|NA|TRBJ2-5|many
TGTGCCAGCAGCTTATCGGTGGGGCAGGGGGGGGAGACCCAGTACTTC
CASSLSVGQGGETQYF
>TRBV5-4|NA|TRBJ2-6|many
TGTGCCAGCAGCCTGGTAATGGGCGCTGGGGCCAACGTCCTGACTTTC
CASSLVMGAGANVLTF
>TRBV5-4|TRBD2|TRBJ2-1|many
TGTGCCAGCAGCTTGTCCAGCGGGAGGGCCAGTAGAAATGAGCAGTTCTTC
CASSLSSGRASRNEQFF
>TRBV29-1|NA|TRBJ2-3|many
TGCAGCGTTTCAAAATTCGCGGCAGATACGCAGTATTTT
CSVSKFAADTQYF
>TRBV20-1|TRBD1|TRBJ1-1|many
TGCAGTGCCTACAGGGGGCAAGTCGCGGAAGCTTTCTTT
CSAYRGQVAEAFF
>TRBV12-3/TRBV12-4|NA|TRBJ2-7|many
TGTGCCAGCAGCCTGGGACGGCAACTCTACGAGCAGTACTTC
CASSLGRQLYEQYF
>TRBV5-8|NA|TRBJ1-1|many
TGTGCCAGCAGCTTGAGGATCGACACTGAAGCTTTCTTT
CASSLRIDTEAFF
>TRBV29-1|TRBD2|TRBJ2-2|many
TGCAGCGTTGTGGGGCTAGCGGGATACACCGGGGAGCTGTTTTTT
CSVVGLAGYTGELFF
>TRBV9|NA|TRBJ1-3|NA
TGTGCCAGCAGCTTCCAAGCGGGCTCGGGCGGCACCATATATTTT
CASSFQAGSGGTIYF
>TRBV24-1|NA|TRBJ2-5|NA
TGTGCCACCAGTGTCCGTCATCCGGGGACCCAGTACTTC
CATSVRHPGTQYF
>TRBV20-1|NA|TRBJ1-1|many
TGCAGTGCTACCCCCCAGGGGCTCGCTGAAGCTTTCTTT
CSATPQGLAEAFF